This passage covers 30 T cell receptor beta chains from one sample sequenced in a study of T cells in localized non-small cell lung cancer. The protocol was immunoSEQ multiplex PCR, while the TCRdb copy is restricted to in-frame clones and leaves out a portion. In the table there are approximately 20,000 clones, over 75% of which are singletons. Source: peripheral blood, taken before any cancer treatment. The receptors originated from a man aged 35-69 years with stage I lung adenocarcinoma.

The genes are TRBV18 and TRBJ2-1; D ambiguous. This CDR3 comprises 14 residues. The germline CDR1 and CDR2 sequences are KGHSH and LQKENI. V was shortened by 3 bases and J by 3 bases, with 9 bases between the two germline ends. The CDR3 coding sequence is TGTGCCAGCTCACCCCCCTCAGGCTACAATGAGCAGTTCTTC. Its protein product is CASSPPSGYNEQFF.

The chain couples TRBV2 to TRBJ2-7; D unclear. The germline V gene encodes CDR1 SNHLY and CDR2 FYNNEI. Trimming pared 3 bases from V and 2 bases from J, leaving 8 bases between. The CDR3 runs to 13 residues. CDR3 sequence (DNA): TGTGCCAGCAGTGAGGACGGACCCTACGAGCAGTACTTC. This encodes CASSEDGPYEQYF.

V gene TRBV7-9 combines with J gene TRBJ2-2, with 8 nucleotides matching TRBD2. The germline V gene has CDR1 SEHNR and CDR2 FQNEAQ (reference sequence). After removal of 5 bases from V and 1 base from J, the junction contained 9 bases not matched to a gene. This CDR3 comprises 17 residues. The CDR3 DNA is TGTGCCAGCAGCCCAATTATAGCGGGAAAGAACACCGGGGAGCTGTTTTTT. Translation gives CASSPIIAGKNTGELFF. Full variable domain (remainder filled in from reference TRBV7-9 and TRBJ2-2): DTGVSQNPRHKITKRGQNVTFRCDPISEHNRLYWYRQTLGQGPEFLTYFQNEAQLEKSRLLSDRFSAERPKGSFSTLEIQRTEQGDSAMYLCASSPIIAGKNTGELFFGEGSRLTVL.

This sequence joins TRBV27 and TRBJ2-3; 9 bases are shared with TRBD2. The germline V gene has CDR1 MNHEY and CDR2 SMNVEV (reference sequence). Losses at the gene ends were 3 bases for V and 4 bases for J; bases not matched to a gene: 8. The CDR3 length is 16 residues. The DNA for the CDR3 is TGTGCCAGCAGTTTTTTGGGGCGGGAGGGCCCAGATACGCAGTATTTT. Translated: CASSFLGREGPDTQYF.

V is TRBV6-5 and J is TRBJ1-1, with a tentative D call TRBD1 (5 bases). Germline V gives CDR1 MNHEY, CDR2 SVGAGI. The CDR3 runs 14 residues. V was cut by 8 bases and J by 5 bases, with 18 bases left in between. The chain's CDR3 is CASLSGYGGTEAFF. The CDR3 coding sequence is TGTGCCAGCTTATCGGGTTATGGGGGAACTGAAGCTTTCTTT.

The V call is TRBV10-3, the J call TRBJ2-7; no reliable D call. Germline CDR1 and CDR2: ENHRY and SYGVKD. Trimming left V 10 bases short and J 7 bases short, with 17 bases between. The CDR3 runs 12 residues. The chain's CDR3 is CATRGEVGEQYF. The CDR3 coding sequence is TGTGCCACCCGTGGCGAAGTGGGGGAGCAGTACTTC.

This rearrangement joins TRBV7-6 to TRBJ2-2; TRBD1 agrees at 7 bases. This CDR3 has 15 residues. The germline CDR1 and CDR2 sequences are SGHVS and FNYEAQ. Trimming took 1 base from V and 1 from J; bases not matched to a gene: 0. As DNA, the CDR3 is TGTGCCAGCAGCTTAGGACAGGGGAACACCGGGGAGCTGTTTTTT. Encoded protein: CASSLGQGNTGELFF.

This sequence joins TRBV5-1 and TRBJ2-1, with TRBD1 identical over 9 bases. The CDR3 length is 16 residues. J lost 2 bases, V lost 4 bases, and 7 bases had no gene match. Germline values: CDR1 SGHRS, CDR2 YFSETQ. The CDR3: CASSPGQGRTYNEQFF. The CDR3 DNA follows: TGCGCCAGCAGCCCGGGACAGGGAAGGACCTACAATGAGCAGTTCTTC. Supplemented by reference TRBV5-1 and TRBJ2-1, the full variable domain reads KAGVTQTPRYLIKTRGQQVTLSCSPISGHRSVSWYQQTPGQGLQFLFEYFSETQRNKGNFPGRFSGRQFSNSRSEMNVSTLELGDSALYLCASSPGQGRTYNEQFFGPGTRLTVL.

This chain uses TRBV28 with TRBJ2-5; 7 bases match TRBD2. Unmatched junction bases numbered 13, after V lost 4 bases and J lost 5 bases. The length of the CDR3 is 16 residues. The germline V gene encodes CDR1 MDHEN and CDR2 SYDVKM. CDR3 nucleotide sequence: TGTGCCAGCAGTTACGCCCAGGGTAGCGGGCGCGAGACCCAGTACTTC. This gives the protein CASSYAQGSGRETQYF.

J is TRBJ2-7 and V is TRBV25-1; TRBD1 aligns across 12 bases. With V trimmed by 4 bases and J by 0 bases, 1 base remained unmatched. The CDR3 has 15 amino acids. The germline CDR1 and CDR2 sequences are MGHDK and SYGVNS. Here the CDR3 reads CASSGDRGPSYEQYF. Written as DNA, the CDR3 is TGTGCCAGCAGTGGGGACAGGGGGCCCTCCTACGAGCAGTACTTC.

The chain has TRBV7-9 and TRBJ2-7; D call uncertain. The CDR3 totals 15 residues. Germline assignment: CDR1 SEHNR and CDR2 FQNEAQ (reference sequence). Trimming took 4 bases from V and 2 from J, leaving 15 bases between them. Here the CDR3 DNA reads TGTGCCAGCAGCTCCCCTGCAGGCCACCCCTACGAGCAGTACTTC. Protein: CASSSPAGHPYEQYF.

This clone has a handful of counts. The genes are TRBV5-5 and TRBJ2-7; 8 nucleotides align to TRBD1. CDR1 and CDR2 from the germline V gene are SGHKS and YYEKEE (reference sequence). The CDR3 sequence is 15 residues long. V shed 4 bases, J shed 4 bases, and the junction held 10 bases outside the gene matches. CDR3 sequence reads: CASSVRWTGSYEQYF. In DNA form, the CDR3 reads TGTGCCAGCAGCGTACGTTGGACAGGGAGTTACGAGCAGTACTTC.

The genes are TRBV7-2 and TRBJ2-1; 13 bases agree with TRBD2. The CDR3 contains 17 residues. The germline CDR1 and CDR2 sequences are SGHTA and FQGNSA. The junction had 6 bases not matched to a gene; V was cut back by 5 bases and J by 2 bases. CDR3 coding DNA: TGTGCCAGCAGCAAAAAGACTAGCGGGAGGACCTACAATGAGCAGTTCTTC. Amino acids: CASSKKTSGRTYNEQFF.

V and J are TRBV30 and TRBJ2-5; D possibly corresponds to TRBD1 (6 bases). The DNA end is more similar to TRBJ2-7, so the J call may be wrong. The CDR3 runs 12 residues. CDR1 GTSNPN and CDR2 SVGIG come from the germline V gene (reference sequence). CDR3 region: CAWRGALNEQYF. As DNA, the CDR3 is TGTGCCTGGAGGGGGGCGCTTAACGAGCAGTACTTC.

The J gene is TRBJ1-5, the V gene TRBV10-3; no firm D call. The germline V gene encodes CDR1 ENHRY and CDR2 SYGVKD. Trimming left V 2 bases short and J 3 bases short, with 5 bases between. This CDR3 has 13 amino acids. As DNA, the CDR3 is TGTGCCATCAGTGAGGACTACAATCAGCCCCAGCATTTT. Translation gives CAISEDYNQPQHF.

This clone was seen once. The chain has TRBV5-4 and TRBJ2-5; D possibly corresponds to TRBD2 (6 bases). This CDR3 is 14 amino acids long. In germline, CDR1 is SGHNT, CDR2 YYREEE (reference sequence). Trimming removed 4 bases from V and 7 bases from J, with 17 bases in between. Here the CDR3 reads CASSDNRGAGTQYF. DNA of the CDR3: TGTGCCAGCAGCGACAATCGCGGGGCAGGGACCCAGTACTTC.

The rearrangement joins TRBV15 to TRBJ1-2; the D is unclear. The V and J ends lost 4 bases and 2 bases respectively, with 5 bases between them. Germline CDR1 LNHNV, CDR2 YYDKDF (reference sequence). The CDR3 is made up of 12 amino acids. The DNA for the CDR3 is TGTGCCACCAGCAACACAAACTATGGCTACACCTTC. It translates to CATSNTNYGYTF.

The chain combines TRBV9 with TRBJ2-2, with 7 bases lining up with TRBD1. There are 16 residues in the CDR3. Trimming took 4 bases from V and 1 from J; bases not matched to a gene: 7. Germline loops: CDR1 SGDLS, CDR2 YYNGEE. The CDR3 nucleotides read TGTGCCAGCAGCACTGGGACAGCGTTGAACACCGGGGAGCTGTTTTTT. Amino acid sequence: CASSTGTALNTGELFF.

The chain combines TRBV2 with TRBJ1-4, with D tentatively TRBD1 (5 bases). Trimming pared 1 base from V and 8 bases from J, leaving 20 bases between. Per the germline V gene, CDR1 is SNHLY and CDR2 is FYNNEI. This CDR3 region has 17 residues. The CDR3 coding sequence is TGTGCCAGCAGTGAAGGGTTCTCCAGGAGGGGCAGCGAAAAACTGTTTTTT. It specifies CASSEGFSRRGSEKLFF.

The chain has TRBV5-1 and TRBJ1-5, with D unresolved. CDR1 and CDR2 (germline): SGHRS, YFSETQ. The CDR3 spans 13 residues. With 4 bases removed from V and 6 bases from J, the gap between germline ends came to 11 bases. CDR3 coding DNA: TGCGCCAGCAGCCCGGGCGGTGGTCAGCCCCAGCATTTT. It codes for CASSPGGGQPQHF.

The genes are TRBV29-1 and TRBJ1-2; D is uncertain. In germline, CDR1 is SQVTM, CDR2 ANQGSEA. The CDR3 is made up of 12 amino acids. The V end lost 3 bases, the J end lost 1 base, and 6 bases lay between the germline ends. The CDR3 nucleotides read TGCAGCGTTGATACGGGTAACTATGGCTACACCTTC. Its translation is CSVDTGNYGYTF.

V is TRBV9 and J is TRBJ1-6; the D gene is possibly TRBD1 (5 bases). Trimming left V 0 bases short and J 7 bases short, with 11 bases between. The germline CDR1 and CDR2 sequences are SGDLS and YYNGEE. The CDR3 consists of 15 residues. CDR3 sequence (DNA): TGTGCCAGCAGCGTAGAAGGGGTATCGAATTCACCCCTCCACTTT. Its translation: CASSVEGVSNSPLHF.

J is TRBJ1-4 and V is TRBV11-2; no firm D call. V lost 0 bases, J lost 8 bases, and 13 bases lay in between. The CDR3 totals 15 residues. Per germline, CDR1 SGHAT and CDR2 FQNNGV. Here the CDR3 reads CASSLDSAGGEKLFF. The CDR3 coding sequence is TGTGCCAGCAGCTTAGATTCAGCGGGTGGGGAAAAACTGTTTTTT.

The V call is TRBV29-1, the J call TRBJ2-7; no reliable D call. CDR3 length: 14 amino acids. The V end was cut by 3 bases, the J end by 3 bases, with 15 bases between. The germline V gene encodes CDR1 SQVTM and CDR2 ANQGSEA. The CDR3 reads CSVDVRTPLYEQYF. The CDR3 nucleotides are TGCAGCGTTGATGTGCGGACCCCCCTCTACGAGCAGTACTTC.

The rearrangement joins TRBV6-5 to TRBJ1-1; D is unresolved. The germline CDR1 and CDR2 sequences are MNHEY and SVGAGI. The CDR3 has 12 residues. The V end lost 5 bases, the J end lost 1 base, and 5 bases lay between the germline ends. The CDR3, as DNA: TGTGCCAGCAGTACAGCGAACACTGAAGCTTTCTTT. Its translation is CASSTANTEAFF.

The J gene is TRBJ2-3, the V gene TRBV11-2; D gene uncertain. CDR1 is SGHAT, CDR2 FQNNGV, per germline. The CDR3 loop spans 11 amino acids. V lost 3 bases and J lost 5, with 3 bases in between. The CDR3 sequence is CASSFVDTQYF. The CDR3 coding sequence is TGTGCCAGCAGCTTTGTAGATACGCAGTATTTT.

This chain connects TRBV19 to TRBJ1-1; 9 bases agree with TRBD1. Germline V CDR1 and CDR2: LNHDA, SQIVND (reference sequence). J gave up 4 bases and V 1 base, and 7 bases lay outside the gene matches. The CDR3 totals 16 residues. The CDR3 sequence is CASSIGTGDWGTEAFF. In nucleotides, the CDR3 is TGTGCCAGTAGTATAGGGACAGGGGATTGGGGCACTGAAGCTTTCTTT.

This rearrangement joins TRBV27 to TRBJ2-6; D possibly corresponds to TRBD2 (5 bases). CDR1 and CDR2 (germline): MNHEY, SMNVEV (reference sequence). CDR3 length equals 15 residues. The ends were cut back, 6 bases at V and 3 bases at J, with 12 bases in the middle. The CDR3 here is CASSQRQSGANVLTF. CDR3 DNA: TGTGCCAGCAGCCAGCGGCAGAGTGGGGCCAACGTCCTGACTTTC.

The CDR3 reads CASSLNHGYETQYF. CDR3 DNA: TGTGCCAGCAGCTTAAACCACGGTTACGAGACCCAGTACTTC. The rearrangement joins TRBV7-6 to TRBJ2-5; D is unresolved. V was cut by 2 bases and J by 5 bases, with 12 bases left in between. This CDR3 contains 14 residues. In germline, CDR1 is SGHVS, CDR2 FNYEAQ. The whole variable domain, filled in from reference TRBV7-6 and TRBJ2-5, reads GAGVSQSPRYKVTKRGQDVALRCDPISGHVSLYWYRQALGQGPEFLTYFNYEAQQDKSGLPNDRFSAERPEGSISTLTIQRTEQRDSAMYRCASSLNHGYETQYFGPGTRLLVL.

The chain employs TRBV5-1 and TRBJ2-5; TRBD2 agrees at 8 bases. The ends lost 1 base at V and 4 bases at J; junction bases unmatched: 0. The CDR3 length is 13 residues. Germline V gives CDR1 SGHRS, CDR2 YFSETQ. This CDR3 reads CASSLSGRETQYF. DNA of the CDR3: TGCGCCAGCAGCTTGAGCGGGAGAGAGACCCAGTACTTC.